The 24 T cell receptor beta chains below come from one sample, sequenced in a study of T cell responses to AZD1222 COVID-19 vaccine. Repertoires were generated with immunoSEQ multiplex PCR, while TCRdb's copy carries only in-frame clones and drops some. The sample holds about 21,000 clones, roughly 84% seen once. The material sequenced was peripheral blood, taken 28 days after the second AZD1222 dose. The receptors were gathered from an adult who received the AZD1222 COVID-19 vaccine.

The chain links TRBV28 to TRBJ1-1; D might be TRBD1 (6 bases). Germline CDR1 and CDR2: MDHEN and SYDVKM. The V and J ends lost 8 bases and 7 bases respectively, with 17 bases between them. The length of the CDR3 is 13 residues. In DNA, the CDR3 is TGTGCCAGCGCCCCGGGGGCGACGGATGAAGCTTTCTTT. It yields the protein CASAPGATDEAFF.

The chain recombines TRBV19 with TRBJ2-1; 10 positions match TRBD1. V was clipped by 4 bases and J by 4 bases; unmatched bases: 1. Germline-derived CDR1 and CDR2 are LNHDA and SQIVND (reference sequence). The CDR3 has 14 residues. CDR3 coding DNA: TGTGCCAGTAGTAGGGGACAGGGGTACAATGAGCAGTTCTTC. This sequence encodes CASSRGQGYNEQFF.

CDR3 loop: CASSPGTSGRAGETQYF. CDR3 sequence (DNA): TGTGCCAGCAGCCCCGGGACTAGCGGGAGGGCCGGGGAGACCCAGTACTTC. This chain uses TRBV5-4 with TRBJ2-5, with 16 bases identical to TRBD2. Germline CDR1 is SGHNT and CDR2 is YYREEE (reference sequence). The CDR3 runs to 17 residues. V trimming: 4 bases; J trimming: 5 bases; junction bases outside the gene matches: 8.

CDR3 coding DNA: TGCGCCAGCAGCCCGGGCCCGACGAGCTCTGGAAACACCATATATTTT. As protein: CASSPGPTSSGNTIYF. The chain uses TRBV5-1 and TRBJ1-3; no reliable D call. CDR3 size: 16 residues. Germline V lookup: CDR1 SGHRS, CDR2 YFSETQ. Trimming stripped 4 bases from V and 0 bases from J, with 14 bases between.

The V gene is TRBV30, the J gene TRBJ2-7, with a weak D call TRBD1 (6 bases). Deletions cut 2 bases from V and 7 bases from J, with 12 bases between. The CDR3 is 12 amino acids. Germline CDR1 is GTSNPN and CDR2 is SVGIG (reference sequence). DNA for the CDR3: TGTGCCTGGAGTCCCACAGGGAGAGAGCAGTACTTC. It yields the protein CAWSPTGREQYF.

The chain employs TRBV7-2 and TRBJ1-6; D is uncertain. The CDR3 spans 15 residues. Trimming shortened V by 7 bases and J by 0 bases, and 10 bases separated the two germline ends. In germline, CDR1 is SGHTA, CDR2 FQGNSA. The CDR3, as DNA: TGTGCCAGCATCCAGACCTTCTCCTATAATTCACCCCTCCACTTT. It is translated as CASIQTFSYNSPLHF.

The V gene is TRBV2, the J gene TRBJ2-3; D is ambiguous. The CDR3 covers 12 residues. Germline V gene lookup returns CDR1 SNHLY and CDR2 FYNNEI. The ends were cut back, 5 bases at V and 5 bases at J, with 8 bases in the middle. CDR3 DNA: TGTGCCAGCAGTACTACCGAAGATACGCAGTATTTT. Its protein is CASSTTEDTQYF.

The chain has TRBV4-1 and TRBJ1-2; no reliable D call. Germline V gives CDR1 MGHRA, CDR2 YSYEKL. This CDR3 comprises 15 residues. V was shortened by 3 bases and J by 0 bases, with 11 bases between the two germline ends. The CDR3 here is CASSHLLGTNYGYTF. In DNA, the CDR3 is TGCGCCAGCAGCCATCTACTAGGGACTAACTATGGCTACACCTTC.

V and J are TRBV20-1 and TRBJ2-7, with 8 bases identical to TRBD1. Germline trimming cut 3 bases from V and 7 bases from J; bases unmatched to any gene: 11. CDR1 is DFQATT, CDR2 SNEGSKA, per germline (reference sequence). The CDR3 totals 14 residues. CDR3 residues: CSASETGELGEQYF. The CDR3 nucleotides are TGCAGTGCTAGTGAGACAGGGGAGCTTGGAGAGCAGTACTTC.

V is TRBV7-9 and J is TRBJ1-1, with 10 bases identical to TRBD1. The length of the CDR3 is 16 residues. The germline CDR1 and CDR2 sequences are SEHNR and FQNEAQ (reference sequence). The junction had 9 bases not matched to a gene; V was cut back by 5 bases and J by 3 bases. CDR3 DNA: TGTGCCAGCAGCGGGCGACAGGGGGCGTTCGACACTGAAGCTTTCTTT. This sequence encodes CASSGRQGAFDTEAFF.

The rearrangement joins TRBV29-1 to TRBJ2-1, with 7 bases that match TRBD2. This CDR3 is 15 amino acids long. The V segment lost 7 bases and the J segment 0 bases; nucleotides outside the gene matches: 9. Germline V gene data show CDR1 as SQVTM and CDR2 as ANQGSEA. The CDR3 loop reads CSALRGDSSYNEQFF. The CDR3 region has the DNA TGCAGCGCCCTACGGGGGGATAGCTCCTACAATGAGCAGTTCTTC.

Here the CDR3 reads CASSYSRERLEQFF. CDR3 nucleotide sequence: TGTGCCAGCAGTTACTCGCGGGAGCGGCTTGAGCAGTTCTTC. The rearrangement links TRBV6-5 to TRBJ2-1, with 7 bases identical to TRBD2. Trimming removed 0 bases from V and 9 bases from J; junction bases left unmatched: 5. Germline V gene sequence: CDR1 MNHEY, CDR2 SVGAGI. The CDR3 covers 14 residues.

The CDR3 DNA is TGTGCCAGCAGTCCTACAACGCCCCACAGGGAGAAACTGTTTTTT. Amino acids: CASSPTTPHREKLFF. J is TRBJ1-4 and V is TRBV28; D might be TRBD1 (6 bases). This CDR3 has 15 amino acids. The V gene lost 5 bases and the J gene lost 11 bases, with 21 bases spanning the gap. Germline CDR1 is MDHEN and CDR2 is SYDVKM. Variable domain in full (rest from reference TRBV28 and TRBJ1-4): DVKVTQSSRYLVKRTGEKVFLECVQDMDHENMFWYRQDPGLGLRLIYFSYDVKMKEKGDIPEGYSVSREKKERFSLILESASTNQTSMYLCASSPTTPHREKLFFGSGTQLSVL.

The CDR3 protein is CASSPRTVYGYTF. CDR3 DNA sequence: TGCGCCAGCAGCCCACGGACAGTCTATGGCTACACCTTC. This sequence joins TRBV5-1 and TRBJ1-2; D is possibly TRBD1 (6 bases). This CDR3 is 13 amino acids long. V dropped 4 bases and J dropped 4 bases, with 11 bases sitting between them. From germline, CDR1 is SGHRS and CDR2 YFSETQ.

Points on this clone: Compared with germline, one end of the junction differs, possibly owing to a read error. The same CDR3 is also encoded by other DNA sequences in this sample. The rearrangement uses TRBV14 and TRBJ2-2; 8 bases align to TRBD2. The CDR3 runs 17 residues. Germline-derived CDR1 and CDR2 are SGHDN and FVKESK. The CDR3 region has the DNA TGTGCCAGCAGCCGCCAGCCGGGACTAGTAGTTACCGGGGAGCTGTTTTTC. As protein: CASSRQPGLVVTGELFF.

The chain combines TRBV19 with TRBJ2-7, with 10 bases that match TRBD2. The germline V gene has CDR1 LNHDA and CDR2 SQIVND (reference sequence). The CDR3 length is 14 residues. The V segment lost 6 bases and the J segment 2 bases; nucleotides outside the gene matches: 4. The CDR3: CASSWTSGPYEQYF. CDR3 DNA: TGTGCCAGTAGCTGGACTAGCGGCCCCTACGAGCAGTACTTC.

The J gene is TRBJ1-2, the V gene TRBV7-2; 7 bases are shared with TRBD1. Germline assignment: CDR1 SGHTA and CDR2 FQGNSA. The CDR3 totals 15 residues. With V trimmed by 2 bases and J by 8 bases, 11 bases remained unmatched. The CDR3 DNA is TGTGCCAGCAGCTTACAGGGGGGGACGTCTAAAGGCTACACCTTC. As protein: CASSLQGGTSKGYTF.

The gene calls are TRBV3-1 (or the pseudogene TRBV3-2) and TRBJ1-1, with a weak D call TRBD1 (5 bases). The V end was cut by 4 bases, the J end by 5 bases, with 11 bases between. Germline CDR1 reads LGHDT; CDR2 reads YNNKEL (reference sequence). The CDR3 sequence is 13 residues long. The CDR3 DNA reads as TGTGCCAGCAGCCGATCGACAGAAACTGAAGCTTTCTTT. It translates to CASSRSTETEAFF.

This rearrangement joins TRBV5-4 to TRBJ2-1, with D perhaps TRBD1 (5 bases). This CDR3 comprises 16 residues. V lost 4 bases and J lost 6, with 20 bases in between. Looked up from germline, CDR1 is SGHNT and CDR2 is YYREEE (reference sequence). CDR3 sequence: CASSHKTGQGSNEQFF. CDR3 DNA: TGTGCCAGCAGCCACAAGACTGGGCAGGGATCCAATGAGCAGTTCTTC.

This clone was picked up a small number of times. The chain links TRBV28 to TRBJ1-5; 8 bases agree with TRBD1. Trimming cost V 3 bases and J 4 bases; bases outside gene matches: 5. The V gene's germline CDR1 is MDHEN and CDR2 SYDVKM. This CDR3 spans 15 amino acids. The CDR3 protein is CASSLRQGRNQPQHF. CDR3 nucleotide sequence: TGTGCCAGCAGTTTGCGACAGGGGAGGAATCAGCCCCAGCATTTT.

This clone appeared a few times. The chain employs TRBV7-8 and TRBJ1-1, with D perhaps TRBD1 (5 bases). The CDR3 length is 15 residues. Germline values: CDR1 SGHVS, CDR2 FQNEAQ. V lost 1 base to trimming and J lost 5 bases, with 14 bases between them. CDR3 in amino acids: CASSLVGRVGTEAFF. CDR3 DNA: TGTGCCAGCAGCTTAGTGGGCAGGGTGGGGACTGAAGCTTTCTTT.

This clone was found once. The chain joins TRBV5-4 to TRBJ1-6; 8 nucleotides agree with TRBD1. The trim removed 3 bases at V and 9 bases at J, leaving 8 bases unmatched. This CDR3 has 15 amino acids. The germline gives CDR1 SGHNT, CDR2 YYREEE (reference sequence). In DNA form, the CDR3 reads TGTGCCAGCAGCTATCGGACAGGGTCGAGTTCACCCCTCCACTTT. Amino acids: CASSYRTGSSSPLHF.

The chain combines TRBV11-3 with TRBJ2-5; 9 bases agree with TRBD1. Germline V gene lookup returns CDR1 SGHNT and CDR2 YENEEA. The CDR3 length is 17 residues. The junction had 13 bases not matched to a gene; V was cut back by 3 bases and J by 5 bases. DNA of the CDR3: TGTGCCAGCAGCTTGGGGGACGGACAGGGGAGGGCGGAGACCCAGTACTTC. Translated: CASSLGDGQGRAETQYF.

The CDR3 DNA is TGTGCCAGTAACCGCGGACCTTACTACGAGCAGTACTTC. It yields the protein CASNRGPYYEQYF. The chain has TRBV19 and TRBJ2-7; D gene ambiguous. Germline CDR1 is LNHDA and CDR2 is SQIVND (reference sequence). This CDR3 spans 13 amino acids. V lost 7 bases to trimming and J lost 3 bases, with 13 bases between them.